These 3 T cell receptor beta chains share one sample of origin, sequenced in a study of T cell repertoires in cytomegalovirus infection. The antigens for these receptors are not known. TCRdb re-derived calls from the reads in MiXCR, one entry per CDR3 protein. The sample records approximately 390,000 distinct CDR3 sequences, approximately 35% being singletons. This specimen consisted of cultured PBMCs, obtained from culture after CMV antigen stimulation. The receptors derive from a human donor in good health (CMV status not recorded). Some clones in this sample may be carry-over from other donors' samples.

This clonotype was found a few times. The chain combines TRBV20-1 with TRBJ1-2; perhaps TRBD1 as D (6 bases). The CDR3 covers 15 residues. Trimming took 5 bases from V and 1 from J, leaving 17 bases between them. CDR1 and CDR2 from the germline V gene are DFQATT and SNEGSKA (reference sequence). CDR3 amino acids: CSADAGRGYNYGYTF. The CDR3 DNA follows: TGCAGTGCTGATGCAGGGAGGGGGTATAACTATGGCTACACCTTC.

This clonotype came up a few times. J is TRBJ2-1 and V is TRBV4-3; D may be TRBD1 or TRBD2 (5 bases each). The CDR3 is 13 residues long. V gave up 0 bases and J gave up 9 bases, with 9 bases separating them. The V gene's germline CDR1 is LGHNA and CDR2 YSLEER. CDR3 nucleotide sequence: TGCGCCAGCAGCCAAGACGAGGGGTTTGAGCAGTTCTTC. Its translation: CASSQDEGFEQFF.

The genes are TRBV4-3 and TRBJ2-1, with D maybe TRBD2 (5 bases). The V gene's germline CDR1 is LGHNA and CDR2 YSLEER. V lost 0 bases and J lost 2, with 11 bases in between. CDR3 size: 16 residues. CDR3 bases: TGCGCCAGCAGCCAAGATGGGAGCGGTCCCTACAATGAGCAGTTCTTC. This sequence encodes CASSQDGSGPYNEQFF.